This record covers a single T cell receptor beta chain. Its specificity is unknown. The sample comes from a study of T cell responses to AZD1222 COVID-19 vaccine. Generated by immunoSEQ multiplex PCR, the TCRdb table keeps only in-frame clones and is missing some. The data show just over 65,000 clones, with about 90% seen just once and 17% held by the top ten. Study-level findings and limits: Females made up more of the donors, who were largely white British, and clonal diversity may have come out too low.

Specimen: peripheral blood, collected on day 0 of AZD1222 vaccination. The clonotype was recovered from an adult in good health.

In nucleotides, the CDR3 is TGTGCCAGCAGCTTCCAAGACGGGGGAGCAGATACGCAGTATTTT. Amino acids: CASSFQDGGADTQYF. The rearrangement joins TRBV7-2 to TRBJ2-3; D possibly corresponds to TRBD2 (6 bases). Germline V gene data show CDR1 as SGHTA and CDR2 as FQGNSA. The CDR3 has 15 amino acids. V lost 3 bases, J lost 4 bases, and 14 bases lay in between.